This T cell receptor (beta chain) was captured by sequencing in a study of cytomegalovirus exposure and HLA in healthy donors. Findings and caveats of the study: Sequencing depth roughly uniform across donors was assumed in presence/absence analyses. Cytomegalovirus association was assigned to about 150 TCR beta chains.

The CDR3 consists of 12 residues. V was pared by 3 bases and J by 4 bases, with 4 bases between. Per germline, CDR1 LNHDA and CDR2 SQIVND (reference sequence). Vbeta (60) and Jbeta (13) primers were used in the PCR. This table comes from immunoSEQ multiplex PCR, and its TCRdb copy is limited to in-frame clones, with some not included. This repertoire shows 25,000 to 30,000 clones, under 70% found once; its top ten account for roughly 4%. This clone has a handful of counts. The antigen is undetermined. The sample was PBMCs. This TCR was sampled from a woman aged 45-60 years in good health and CMV-seronegative. The chain couples TRBV19 to TRBJ1-3; the D is unclear. This chain's CDR3 is CASSISGNTIYF. For the CDR3, the DNA is TGTGCCAGTAGTATCTCCGGAAACACCATATATTTT.